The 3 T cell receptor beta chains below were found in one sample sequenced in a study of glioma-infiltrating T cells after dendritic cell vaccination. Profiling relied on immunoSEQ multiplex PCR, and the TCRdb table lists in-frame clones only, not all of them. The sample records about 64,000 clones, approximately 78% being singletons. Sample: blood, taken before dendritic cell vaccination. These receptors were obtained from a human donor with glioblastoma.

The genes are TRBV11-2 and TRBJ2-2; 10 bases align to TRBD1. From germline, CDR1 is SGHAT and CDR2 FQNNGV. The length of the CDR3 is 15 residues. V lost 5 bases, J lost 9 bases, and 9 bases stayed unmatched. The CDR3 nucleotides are TGTGCCAGCAGCCGGGGACAGGGGCAACTGAGGGAGCTGTTTTTT. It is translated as CASSRGQGQLRELFF. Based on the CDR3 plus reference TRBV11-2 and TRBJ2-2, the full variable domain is EAGVAQSPRYKIIEKRQSVAFWCNPISGHATLYWYQQILGQGPKLLIQFQNNGVVDDSQLPKDRFSAERLKGVDSTLKIQPAKLEDSAVYLCASSRGQGQLRELFFGEGSRLTVL.

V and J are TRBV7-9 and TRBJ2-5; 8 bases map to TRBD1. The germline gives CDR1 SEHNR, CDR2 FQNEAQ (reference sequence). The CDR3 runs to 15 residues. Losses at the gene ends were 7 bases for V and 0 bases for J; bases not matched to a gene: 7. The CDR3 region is CASTKGTGNQETQYF. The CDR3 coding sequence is TGTGCCAGCACCAAAGGGACAGGAAACCAAGAGACCCAGTACTTC.

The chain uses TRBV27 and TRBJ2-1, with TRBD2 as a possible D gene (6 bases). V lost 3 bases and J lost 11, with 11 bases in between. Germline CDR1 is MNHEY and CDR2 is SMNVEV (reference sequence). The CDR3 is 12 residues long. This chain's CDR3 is CASSFRGNKQFF. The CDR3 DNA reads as TGTGCCAGCAGTTTCCGGGGGAATAAGCAGTTCTTC.